One and the same sample provided the 32 T cell receptor beta chains below, sequenced in a study of blood T cell repertoires in COVID-19. Only in-frame clones appear in the TCRdb table, and some are missing; sequencing was by immunoSEQ multiplex PCR. Among approximately 190,000 clones listed, roughly 88% were seen once. Material for sequencing was peripheral blood. All receptors come from a woman in her thirties or forties who had recovered from COVID-19.

The J gene is TRBJ1-5, the V gene TRBV5-1, with 7 bases fitting TRBD1. The ends lost 5 bases at V and 5 bases at J; junction bases unmatched: 7. From germline, CDR1 is SGHRS and CDR2 YFSETQ. The CDR3 has 14 residues. CDR3 bases: TGCGCCAGCAGGCTGAATCAGGGGGATCAGCCCCAGCATTTT. It codes for CASRLNQGDQPQHF.

CDR3 in DNA: TGTGCCAGTAGTGGGACAGGGAACCGACCCCAGCATTTT. This codes for CASSGTGNRPQHF. This chain connects TRBV19 to TRBJ1-5; TRBD1 aligns across 9 bases. Trimming removed 5 bases from V and 10 bases from J; junction bases left unmatched: 6. The CDR3 runs to 13 residues. Germline loops: CDR1 LNHDA, CDR2 SQIVND (reference sequence).

This clone is a singleton in its sample. The V and J genes are TRBV19 and TRBJ2-1, with D tentatively TRBD1 (8 bases). The CDR3 has 14 residues. Germline loops: CDR1 LNHDA, CDR2 SQIVND (reference sequence). V was shortened by 7 bases and J by 6 bases, with 16 bases between the two germline ends. CDR3 sequence: CASTRTGRANEQFF. As DNA, the CDR3 is TGTGCCAGTACAAGGACAGGGAGGGCCAATGAGCAGTTCTTC.

The genes are TRBV5-1 and TRBJ2-7, with 7 positions matching TRBD2. CDR3 length equals 15 residues. The germline V gene has CDR1 SGHRS and CDR2 YFSETQ. Losses at the gene ends were 4 bases for V and 2 bases for J; bases not matched to a gene: 9. For the CDR3, the DNA is TGCGCCAGCAGCGTCGGGACTACCTCGACCTACGAGCAGTACTTC. This encodes CASSVGTTSTYEQYF.

The rearrangement links TRBV4-2 to TRBJ2-7; 11 bases map to TRBD2. The CDR3 runs 17 residues. CDR1 is LGHNA, CDR2 YNFKEQ, per germline. V lost 2 bases, J lost 3 bases, and 9 bases stayed unmatched. The CDR3 coding sequence is TGTGCCAGCAGCCAACCCCTTCCGGGACTAGCGGTCTACGAGCAGTACTTC. The encoded protein is CASSQPLPGLAVYEQYF.

The V call is TRBV7-3, the J call TRBJ2-7; 14 bases align to TRBD2. CDR3 size: 15 residues. Looked up from germline, CDR1 is SGHTA and CDR2 is FQGTGA. The junction had 6 bases not matched to a gene; V was cut back by 4 bases and J by 7 bases. The CDR3, as DNA: TGTGCCAGCAGCTCGGGACTAGCGGGAGTGGAGGAGCAGTACTTC. This codes for CASSSGLAGVEEQYF.

The rearrangement links TRBV6-2 or TRBV6-3 to TRBJ2-7; 8 bases are a match to TRBD2. The germline CDR1 and CDR2 sequences are MNHEY and SVGEGT. V gave up 2 bases and J gave up 2 bases; unmatched junction bases: 17. The CDR3 totals 19 residues. In DNA form, the CDR3 reads TGTGCCAGCAGTTACCCCGAAGTAGGTAGCGGGAACGCGGCCTACGAGCAGTACTTC. Translation gives CASSYPEVGSGNAAYEQYF.

Only a few counts were recorded for this clone. The rearrangement uses TRBV6-1 and TRBJ2-3; 7 bases fit TRBD1. The junction had 4 bases not matched to a gene; V was cut back by 2 bases and J by 2 bases. The CDR3 is 15 residues long. CDR1 is MNHNS, CDR2 SASEGT, per germline. The DNA for the CDR3 is TGTGCCAGCAGTGAACAGACAGGGAACACAGATACGCAGTATTTT. As protein: CASSEQTGNTDTQYF.

This clone has a single count. This sequence joins TRBV5-1 and TRBJ1-1; possibly TRBD1 for D (5 bases). There are 15 residues in the CDR3. CDR1 is SGHRS and CDR2 is YFSETQ in the germline V gene. Trimming stripped 1 base from V and 1 base from J, with 11 bases between. The chain's CDR3 is CASSLTGTPNTEAFF. The CDR3 DNA sequence: TGCGCCAGCAGCTTGACAGGAACCCCGAACACTGAAGCTTTCTTT.

This clone showed up just once. V and J are TRBV7-9 and TRBJ1-4; D remains unclear. V lost 5 bases and J 11 bases, leaving 9 bases between the germline ends. The CDR3 spans 11 residues. CDR1 is SEHNR, CDR2 FQNEAQ, per germline (reference sequence). The CDR3 sequence: CASSPLEKLFF. DNA of the CDR3: TGTGCCAGCAGCCCCTTGGAGAAACTGTTTTTT.

The chain combines TRBV3-1 (or the pseudogene TRBV3-2) with TRBJ2-1; D ambiguous. In germline, CDR1 is LGHDT, CDR2 YNNKEL (reference sequence). CDR3 length: 14 residues. Trimming pared 3 bases from V and 5 bases from J, leaving 11 bases between. In DNA form, the CDR3 reads TGTGCCAGCAGCCATCAGATTGGAGACAATGAGCAGTTCTTC. Protein sequence: CASSHQIGDNEQFF.

The chain is built from TRBV30 and TRBJ2-6, with 9 bases matching TRBD1. Trimming took 3 bases from V and 0 from J; bases not matched to a gene: 9. The CDR3 is 18 amino acids. CDR1 is GTSNPN, CDR2 SVGIG, per germline (reference sequence). CDR3 protein: CAWRLGTGSTSGANVLTF. The DNA of the CDR3 is TGTGCCTGGAGGCTGGGGACAGGGTCTACCTCTGGGGCCAACGTCCTGACTTTC. Full variable domain (remainder filled in from reference TRBV30 and TRBJ2-6): SQTIHQWPATLVQPVGSPLSLECTVEGTSNPNLYWYRQAAGRGLQLLFYSVGIGQISSEVPQNLSASRPQDRQFILSSKKLLLSDSGFYLCAWRLGTGSTSGANVLTFGAGSRLTVL.

The chain has TRBV6-1 and TRBJ2-7; possible D gene TRBD2, 6 bases. This CDR3 contains 15 residues. The V and J ends lost 1 base and 5 bases respectively, with 15 bases between them. Germline values: CDR1 MNHNS, CDR2 SASEGT. The CDR3 protein is CASSEEEGGIHEQYF. As DNA, the CDR3 is TGTGCCAGCAGTGAAGAGGAGGGCGGTATCCACGAGCAGTACTTC.

The chain is built from TRBV7-2 and TRBJ2-2; 9 bases fit TRBD2. Trimming took 0 bases from V and 4 from J; bases not matched to a gene: 0. The CDR3 extends over 15 amino acids. Germline CDR1 is SGHTA and CDR2 is FQGNSA. CDR3 bases: TGTGCCAGCAGCTTAGCTAGCGGGAGCACCGGGGAGCTGTTTTTT. It encodes CASSLASGSTGELFF.

The chain has TRBV27 and TRBJ2-7; TRBD2 matches 8 bases. This CDR3 has 14 amino acids. V trimming: 2 bases; J trimming: 3 bases; junction bases outside the gene matches: 3. The V gene's germline CDR1 is MNHEY and CDR2 SMNVEV (reference sequence). CDR3 region: CASSLSGGNYEQYF. As DNA, the CDR3 is TGTGCCAGCAGTTTAAGCGGGGGCAACTACGAGCAGTACTTC.

This clone was counted only a few times. V is TRBV19 and J is TRBJ1-4; the D gene is possibly TRBD1 (6 bases). The CDR3 totals 16 residues. Trimming pared 6 bases from V and 0 bases from J, leaving 14 bases between. Germline V gene lookup returns CDR1 LNHDA and CDR2 SQIVND (reference sequence). The CDR3 DNA is TGTGCCAGTAGCTTAGGACAGACTGCAACTAATGAAAAACTGTTTTTT. It encodes CASSLGQTATNEKLFF.

J is TRBJ2-1 and V is TRBV10-2, with D unresolved. The CDR3 runs 13 residues. From germline, CDR1 is WSHSY and CDR2 SAAADI. Trimming removed 4 bases at V and 6 bases at J, with 10 bases between. The CDR3 sequence: CASSVSSSNEQFF. CDR3 nucleotide sequence: TGCGCCAGCAGTGTGTCCTCTTCCAATGAGCAGTTCTTC.

The rearrangement links TRBV18 to TRBJ1-4, with 7 positions matching TRBD1. CDR1 is KGHSH and CDR2 is LQKENI in the germline V gene. The length of the CDR3 is 17 residues. V trimming: 4 bases; J trimming: 2 bases; junction bases outside the gene matches: 10. CDR3 residues: CASSLGDSRGTNEKLFF. The CDR3 nucleotides read TGTGCCAGCTCACTGGGGGACAGCCGGGGCACTAATGAAAAACTGTTTTTT.

As for this clone: The junction departs from germline at one end; a sequencing error may be responsible. Other DNA sequences in this sample translate to the same CDR3. CDR3 in DNA: TGTGCCTGGAGTGTAACAGGGGGCAACCAGCCCCAGCATTTT. Its protein is CAWSVTGGNQPQHF. The chain joins TRBV30 to TRBJ1-5, with 9 bases lining up with TRBD1. CDR1 and CDR2 from the germline V gene are GTSNPN and SVGIG (reference sequence). CDR3 length: 14 amino acids.

The chain recombines TRBV19 with TRBJ1-2; D possibly corresponds to TRBD1 (5 bases). V dropped 3 bases and J dropped 6 bases, with 17 bases sitting between them. The CDR3 runs to 15 residues. Looked up from germline, CDR1 is LNHDA and CDR2 is SQIVND (reference sequence). The CDR3 bases are TGTGCCAGTAGTATGTTGAACAGGCCGGGGGATGGCTACACCTTC. It yields the protein CASSMLNRPGDGYTF.

The V gene is TRBV30, the J gene TRBJ2-7; 7 bases align to TRBD1. The CDR3 is 14 residues long. V dropped 0 bases and J dropped 6; count of bases not matched to a gene: 8. From germline, CDR1 is GTSNPN and CDR2 SVGIG (reference sequence). The CDR3 DNA sequence: TGTGCCTGGAGTGTCGGGCAGGGGGTCAGCGAGCAGTACTTC. This encodes CAWSVGQGVSEQYF.

The rearrangement links TRBV29-1 to TRBJ1-2, with 10 positions matching TRBD1. V dropped 4 bases and J dropped 3; count of bases not matched to a gene: 2. The CDR3 loop spans 13 amino acids. Per the germline V gene, CDR1 is SQVTM and CDR2 is ANQGSEA. CDR3: CSVGTGGDYGYTF. As DNA, the CDR3 is TGCAGCGTTGGGACAGGGGGAGACTATGGCTACACCTTC.

In this sample, this clone turned up once. This chain links TRBV9 with TRBJ1-4, with D possibly being TRBD1 (5 bases). V lost 4 bases and J lost 6, with 19 bases in between. Germline V lookup: CDR1 SGDLS, CDR2 YYNGEE. CDR3 size: 16 residues. The CDR3 loop is CASSPRTRGRDEKLFF. The CDR3 coding sequence is TGTGCCAGCAGCCCACGGACTAGGGGAAGAGATGAAAAACTGTTTTTT.

In its sample, this clone was seen a few times. V gene TRBV18 combines with J gene TRBJ1-2, with 7 nucleotides matching TRBD1. Trimming removed 4 bases from V and 0 bases from J; junction bases left unmatched: 8. This CDR3 region has 16 residues. The germline gives CDR1 KGHSH, CDR2 LQKENI. CDR3 coding DNA: TGTGCCAGCTCACTTGGGACAGATGAAGCTAACTATGGCTACACCTTC. This translates into CASSLGTDEANYGYTF.

About this clone: Other DNA sequences from this sample encode an identical CDR3 as well. The chain couples TRBV5-1 to TRBJ2-3, with D unresolved. V was shortened by 0 bases and J by 2 bases, with 7 bases between the two germline ends. Germline CDR1 is SGHRS and CDR2 is YFSETQ. The CDR3 totals 14 residues. The CDR3 region has the DNA TGCGCCAGCAGCTTGGACAGCTCCACAGATACGCAGTATTTT. Protein sequence: CASSLDSSTDTQYF.

The chain employs TRBV27 and TRBJ2-7; D call uncertain. Germline V gene sequence: CDR1 MNHEY, CDR2 SMNVEV (reference sequence). This CDR3 region has 15 residues. The ends were cut back, 1 base at V and 0 bases at J, with 10 bases in the middle. CDR3 residues: CASSLYGGSSYEQYF. DNA of the CDR3: TGTGCCAGCAGTTTATACGGCGGTAGCTCCTACGAGCAGTACTTC.

The chain uses TRBV4-3 and TRBJ1-3, with 7 bases fitting TRBD1. The ends lost 5 bases at V and 2 bases at J; junction bases unmatched: 6. The germline CDR1 and CDR2 sequences are LGHNA and YSLEER. The CDR3 has 15 residues. CDR3 protein: CASSKRQGAGNTIYF. The CDR3 DNA sequence: TGCGCCAGCAGCAAGAGGCAGGGGGCTGGAAACACCATATATTTT.

The chain employs TRBV18 and TRBJ1-1, with 7 positions matching TRBD1. J gave up 3 bases and V 6 bases, and 10 bases lay outside the gene matches. The CDR3 length is 15 residues. CDR1 is KGHSH and CDR2 is LQKENI in the germline V gene. CDR3 sequence reads: CASSLQGSEDTEAFF. The DNA for the CDR3 is TGTGCCAGCTCGCTACAGGGGTCAGAGGACACTGAAGCTTTCTTT.

V and J are TRBV19 and TRBJ1-5; no clear D. The germline gives CDR1 LNHDA, CDR2 SQIVND (reference sequence). This CDR3 is 14 amino acids long. V was cut by 1 base and J by 7 bases, with 11 bases left in between. CDR3 region: CASSIVSYGQPQHF. The CDR3 nucleotides are TGTGCCAGTAGTATAGTTAGCTACGGACAGCCCCAGCATTTT.

The chain uses TRBV19 and TRBJ2-7; D may be TRBD2 (6 bases). Looked up from germline, CDR1 is LNHDA and CDR2 is SQIVND (reference sequence). Trimming removed 5 bases at V and 2 bases at J, with 16 bases between. This CDR3 is built from 15 residues. CDR3 amino acids: CASSPSWGVTYEQYF. The CDR3 bases are TGTGCCAGTAGTCCCTCTTGGGGGGTGACCTACGAGCAGTACTTC.

CDR3 amino acids: CASSQDRGGQPQHF. DNA for the CDR3: TGTGCCAGCAGTCAGGACAGGGGCGGTCAGCCCCAGCATTTT. This chain joins TRBV27 and TRBJ1-5; 9 nucleotides align to TRBD1. V was pared by 5 bases and J by 6 bases, with 5 bases of the junction left unmatched. The CDR3 is 14 residues long. Germline CDR1 and CDR2: MNHEY and SMNVEV (reference sequence).

The chain links TRBV13 to TRBJ2-5; 15 nucleotides align to TRBD2. This CDR3 is built from 18 residues. Germline CDR1 is PRHDT and CDR2 is FYEKMQ (reference sequence). J was trimmed by 5 bases and V by 0 bases; bases with no gene match: 7. The CDR3 DNA is TGTGCCAGCAGCTTAGGTGATCTCGGGACTAGCGGGAGGGAGACCCAGTACTTC. This encodes CASSLGDLGTSGRETQYF.